The 7 T cell receptor beta chains below all came from one sample that was sequenced in a study of T-cell reconstitution after alpha-beta-depleted transplantation in children. Unique molecular identifiers featured in how the TCRbeta library was prepared. TCRdb re-derived calls from the PCR reads in MiXCR, one entry per CDR3 protein. The sample yields a few hundred thousand distinct CDR3 sequences, approximately 13% seen once. Sample: PBMCs, mostly from graft donor cells, taken 360 days after TCRalphabeta/CD19-depleted stem cell transplant. The source is a male patient aged 5 to 17 who had a stem cell transplant for acute myeloid leukemia, so the T cells may come from the graft donor.

This clonotype occurred a few times. The J gene is TRBJ2-3, the V gene TRBV11-1; 14 nucleotides line up with TRBD2. Germline-derived CDR1 and CDR2 are SGHAT and FQDESV (reference sequence). V lost 7 bases and J lost 6; bases outside the gene matches: 9. There are 16 residues in the CDR3. The CDR3 nucleotides read TGTGCCAGCAAGACCCCGGGACTAGCGGGAGTGGATACGCAGTATTTT. Encoded protein: CASKTPGLAGVDTQYF.

The chain carries TRBV15 and TRBJ2-5; TRBD2 matches at 7 bases. This CDR3 is 15 amino acids long. The V segment lost 3 bases and the J segment 5 bases; nucleotides outside the gene matches: 9. Germline CDR1 reads LNHNV; CDR2 reads YYDKDF (reference sequence). The CDR3 sequence: CATSRERGLGETQYF. DNA for the CDR3: TGTGCCACCAGCAGGGAGCGGGGTCTGGGGGAGACCCAGTACTTC. The variable domain in full, completed from reference TRBV15 and TRBJ2-5, reads DAMVIQNPRYQVTQFGKPVTLSCSQTLNHNVMYWYQQKSSQAPKLLFHYYDKDFNNEADTPDNFQSRRPNTSFCFLDIRSPGLGDTAMYLCATSRERGLGETQYFGPGTRLLVL.

This clonotype has a count of ten or more. The chain couples TRBV7-8 to TRBJ1-5; possibly TRBD1 for D (6 bases). The CDR3 length is 15 residues. V lost 6 bases and J lost 2, with 14 bases in between. Looked up from germline, CDR1 is SGHVS and CDR2 is FQNEAQ. The CDR3: CASRRGPNGNQPQHF. CDR3 in DNA: TGTGCCAGCAGACGGGGGCCCAATGGCAATCAGCCCCAGCATTTT.

The chain employs TRBV7-3 and TRBJ2-2; 7 bases fit TRBD2. The CDR3 sequence is 17 residues long. CDR1 and CDR2 (germline): SGHTA, FQGTGA. J lost 7 bases, V lost 3 bases, and 14 bases had no gene match. The CDR3 loop reads CASSLPRLAGGHGELFF. For the CDR3, the DNA is TGTGCCAGCAGCTTGCCCCGACTAGCCGGAGGACACGGGGAGCTGTTTTTT.

This chain connects TRBV20-1 to TRBJ2-7; possibly TRBD2 for D (5 bases). This CDR3 is built from 11 residues. V lost 1 base and J 12 bases, leaving 13 bases between the germline ends. Germline V lookup: CDR1 DFQATT, CDR2 SNEGSKA (reference sequence). CDR3 residues: CSARVVGEGYF. CDR3 DNA: TGCAGTGCTAGAGTAGTGGGAGAGGGGTACTTC.

This clonotype came up a few times. The V call is TRBV10-3, the J call TRBJ2-6; TRBD2 aligns across 13 bases. Germline V gene lookup returns CDR1 ENHRY and CDR2 SYGVKD. CDR3 length: 19 amino acids. After removal of 4 bases from V and 0 bases from J, the junction contained 6 bases not matched to a gene. The CDR3 region is CAISGWGLAGLSGANVLTF. The CDR3 region has the DNA TGTGCCATCAGTGGTTGGGGACTAGCGGGACTCTCTGGGGCCAACGTCCTGACTTTC.

This clonotype was seen a handful of times. J is TRBJ2-4 and V is TRBV5-4; weak D call: TRBD2 (5 bases). Germline V gene lookup returns CDR1 SGHNT and CDR2 YYREEE (reference sequence). This CDR3 contains 16 residues. V lost 2 bases and J 0 bases, leaving 12 bases between the germline ends. CDR3 DNA: TGTGCCAGCAGCTTAAACCGCGGACTAGCCAAAAACATTCAGTACTTC. Its translation is CASSLNRGLAKNIQYF. Variable domain in full (rest from reference TRBV5-4 and TRBJ2-4): ETGVTQSPTHLIKTRGQQVTLRCSSQSGHNTVSWYQQALGQGPQFIFQYYREEENGRGNFPPRFSGLQFPNYSSELNVNALELDDSALYLCASSLNRGLAKNIQYFGAGTRLSVL.